This T cell receptor (beta chain) was retrieved from a study of T cells in Graves' hyperthyroidism and ophthalmopathy. Amplification targeted TCR beta CDR3 regions from RNA transcripts. The study used the HTBI primer set for a first-round RT-PCR of the TCR CDR3. TCRdb reanalysed the multiplex PCR reads using MiXCR and keeps one entry per CDR3 protein. The table records a few hundred thousand distinct CDR3 sequences, about a sixth of them present only once. Germline CDR1 KGHSH, CDR2 LQKENI. This CDR3 is 18 amino acids long. Trimming removed 6 bases from V and 0 bases from J, with 21 bases in between. Pregnant or lactating patients were excluded, as were those with uncontrolled infection or other autoimmune disease.

The sample comprised blood. The V gene is TRBV18, the J gene TRBJ2-1; maybe TRBD2 (7 bases). The TCR originated in a woman aged 40 to 50 with Graves' ophthalmopathy. The DNA for the CDR3 is TGTGCCAGCTCGCGGGGGCAGGGGTCTCTAAGCTCCTACAATGAGCAGTTCTTC. Amino acid sequence: CASSRGQGSLSSYNEQFF.